These T cell receptor beta chains were read from a single sample in a study of cytomegalovirus exposure and HLA in healthy donors. Data came from immunoSEQ multiplex PCR; TCRdb stores just in-frame clones and leaves some out. The data contain approximately 110,000 clones, more than 60% of them singletons. Sequencing was carried out using PBMCs. These receptors all stem from a female donor in good health and CMV-seropositive. The CDR3 runs from the conserved cysteine through the conserved F or W. A D gene is named only where the DNA matches it firmly. Size tells how often a clone was seen (once, few, many) or the class of an expanded clone, and some rows leave it out.

TRBD1 | - | TRBJ2-7 | TRBV5-4 | TGTGCCAGCAGCTTTGGACAGGCCTCCTACGAGCAGTACTTC | CASSFGQASYEQYF
- | few | TRBJ1-2 | TRBV28 | TGTGCCAGCAGTTATCGGGGGTTATATGGCTACACCTTC | CASSYRGLYGYTF
TRBD2 | - | TRBJ2-7 | TRBV28 | TGTGCCAGCCCTCCTAGCCGACTAGCGGGATCCTACGAGCAGTACTTC | CASPPSRLAGSYEQYF
- | few | TRBJ2-6 | TRBV6-5 | TGTGCCACACGGAGCCAACCTGGGGCCAACGTCCTGACTTTC | CATRSQPGANVLTF
TRBD2 | - | TRBJ2-1 | TRBV2 | TGTGCCAGCAGCCCAGGACTAGTTGAGCAGTTCTTC | CASSPGLVEQFF
- | - | TRBJ2-3 | TRBV4-3 | TGCGCCAGCAGCCAAGAGGGGCCCGCGGATACGCAGTATTTT | CASSQEGPADTQYF
- | - | TRBJ1-3 | TRBV7-2 | TGTGCCAGCAGCTTAGCGAGGCAGATCTATGGAAGCACCATATATTTT | CASSLARQIYGSTIYF
- | - | TRBJ2-1 | TRBV27 | TGTGCCAGCAGTCTGGAGCGATTCCGCAATGAGCAGTTCTTC | CASSLERFRNEQFF
TRBD1 | - | TRBJ1-4 | TRBV28 | TGTGCCAGCAGGACGAGACCGGGACAGGGGAATGAAAAACTGTTTTTT | CASRTRPGQGNEKLFF
TRBD2 | once | TRBJ2-5 | TRBV29-1 | TGCAGCGCCCGGACTTCGGGAGGGACCCAGTACTTC | CSARTSGGTQYF
TRBD1 | - | TRBJ1-2 | TRBV15 | TGTGCCACCAGCACTAGGGACAGGGCCTTCAGTGGCTACACCTTC | CATSTRDRAFSGYTF
TRBD1 | few | TRBJ1-2 | TRBV7-9 | TGTGCCAGCACCAAGTACGGGACAGGGGGCCTGAACTATGGCTACACCTTC | CASTKYGTGGLNYGYTF